This T cell receptor (beta chain) was sequenced during a study of human T cells and chemical hapten exposure. Whole-study results and caveats: No shift was seen in TCRs above 1 in 1000 frequency with DPC sensitization. Donors were affected by alopecia, so their immune reaction might vary from that of healthy individuals.

V lost 0 bases and J lost 2; bases outside the gene matches: 3. The V gene's germline CDR1 is GTSNPN and CDR2 SVGIG (reference sequence). The CDR3 has 14 residues. A few counts support this clonotype. No antigen is known for it. Via MiXCR, TCRdb re-called the RACE reads, giving one row per CDR3 protein. The sample includes about 190,000 distinct CDR3 sequences, around 23% of them seen just once. Sample time point: patch test 3, about 24 weeks after DPC sensitization. Treatment described: therapeutic diphenylcyclopropenone sensitization with weekly scalp DPC. Sequencing used whole blood, obtained in connection with sensitization to the hapten diphenylcyclopropenone (DPC). This sequence was found in a woman aged 40 to 49 with alopecia areata. Some clones in this sample may be carry-over from other donors' samples. This chain uses TRBV30 with TRBJ1-2; TRBD1 agrees at 7 bases. The CDR3 spells CAWSVLTGNYGYTF. CDR3 sequence (DNA): TGTGCCTGGAGTGTACTGACAGGGAACTATGGCTACACCTTC.